In its sample, the clone carrying this T cell receptor (beta chain) was seen a few times. The CDR3 sequence is 15 residues long. This sample was included in a study of blood T cells in healthy people across ages. A second about 7 to 12 cycle PCR used barcoded and J-beta primers. From the 5' RACE reads, TCRdb called clonotypes with MiXCR, one entry per CDR3 protein. The sample holds approximately 580,000 distinct CDR3 sequences, less than 25% seen once. These data are also associated with another study on T cells of mothers and their children.

Sample: blood. The V gene is TRBV21-1, the J gene TRBJ2-3; the D call in the table, TRBD1, was not verified against the DNA. TRBV21-1 has pseudogene status. The sequence came from a boy under 18 in good health. CDR3 sequence: CASRNRDRGSDTQYF. CDR3 in DNA: TGTGCCAGCAGGAACCGGGACAGGGGATCAGATACGCAGTATTTT.